These 32 T cell receptor beta chains originate from one sample sequenced in a study of cytomegalovirus exposure and HLA in healthy donors. Data came from immunoSEQ multiplex PCR; TCRdb stores just in-frame clones and leaves some out. Here the sample spans 150,000 to 200,000 clones, 86% being singletons. The sequenced sample was PBMCs. Receptors originate from a man younger than 35 in good health and CMV-seropositive.

The V and J genes are TRBV6-5 and TRBJ2-3, with D possibly matching TRBD2 (6 bases). V lost 5 bases, J lost 5 bases, and 11 bases lay in between. CDR1 and CDR2 (germline): MNHEY, SVGAGI. This CDR3 is built from 13 residues. The CDR3, as DNA: TGTGCCAGCAGTCCGGGACTCCAAGATACGCAGTATTTT. Its translation: CASSPGLQDTQYF.

J is TRBJ1-2 and V is TRBV4-3; a possible D gene is TRBD1 (5 bases). The germline CDR1 and CDR2 sequences are LGHNA and YSLEER. Trimming left V 1 base short and J 8 bases short, with 23 bases between. The CDR3 runs 17 residues. CDR3 in DNA: TGCGCCAGCAGCCAAGGGGGGTACGGACTACCAAGCTTGGGCTACACCTTC. This encodes CASSQGGYGLPSLGYTF.

The gene calls are TRBV28 and TRBJ2-7; 8 bases match TRBD1. This CDR3 is built from 16 residues. Germline V gene data show CDR1 as MDHEN and CDR2 as SYDVKM. The ends lost 4 bases at V and 4 bases at J; junction bases unmatched: 12. As DNA, the CDR3 is TGTGCCAGCAGTTCACCCTGGACAGGGCTGGAGTACGAGCAGTACTTC. Protein sequence: CASSSPWTGLEYEQYF.

This sequence joins TRBV7-6 and TRBJ2-7; 9 positions agree with TRBD2. This CDR3 is built from 15 residues. Germline V gene lookup returns CDR1 SGHVS and CDR2 FNYEAQ. Germline trimming cut 5 bases from V and 2 bases from J; bases unmatched to any gene: 7. The CDR3 loop is CASSPLLAGTYEQYF. For the CDR3, the DNA is TGTGCCAGCAGCCCTCTACTAGCGGGCACCTACGAGCAGTACTTC.

The V gene is TRBV5-5, the J gene TRBJ1-1, with D possibly being TRBD1 (5 bases). Germline CDR1 SGHKS, CDR2 YYEKEE (reference sequence). V was shortened by 4 bases and J by 7 bases, with 8 bases between the two germline ends. The CDR3 consists of 11 residues. CDR3 DNA: TGTGCCAGCAGCGGGGGGTATGAAGCTTTCTTT. This translates into CASSGGYEAFF.

The rearrangement uses TRBV9 and TRBJ1-3, with TRBD1 identical over 7 bases. The CDR3 runs to 13 residues. V shed 3 bases and J 6 bases; nucleotides not matched to a gene: 3. CDR1 is SGDLS and CDR2 is YYNGEE in the germline V gene. In DNA, the CDR3 is TGTGCCAGCAGCGACAGGGGTGAAAACACCATATATTTT. Encoded protein: CASSDRGENTIYF.

The chain couples TRBV2 to TRBJ2-7, with 7 bases that match TRBD1. The V and J ends lost 6 bases and 0 bases, in that order; junction bases with no gene match: 17. Looked up from germline, CDR1 is SNHLY and CDR2 is FYNNEI. CDR3 size: 18 residues. CDR3: CASSPIGTVIQSSYEQYF. In DNA form, the CDR3 reads TGTGCCAGCAGCCCAATTGGGACAGTGATCCAGAGCTCCTACGAGCAGTACTTC.

This chain connects TRBV27 to TRBJ2-7, with TRBD2 matching 11 bases. CDR1 and CDR2 from the germline V gene are MNHEY and SMNVEV (reference sequence). Trimming took 7 bases from V and 4 from J; bases not matched to a gene: 6. The CDR3 contains 14 residues. The CDR3 loop reads CASKVAGGLYEQYF. The CDR3 DNA reads as TGTGCCAGCAAGGTAGCGGGGGGGCTGTACGAGCAGTACTTC.

The rearrangement joins TRBV27 to TRBJ1-5; D gene ambiguous. Germline CDR1 and CDR2: MNHEY and SMNVEV (reference sequence). The CDR3 is made up of 14 amino acids. Trimming took 9 bases from V and 3 from J, leaving 15 bases between them. CDR3 region: CASGLLGFNQPQHF. The CDR3 DNA sequence: TGTGCCAGTGGACTCTTAGGGTTCAATCAGCCCCAGCATTTT.

CDR3 nucleotide sequence: TGCGCCAGCAGCCAAGTGAATGGACAGGGGGTCCACGAGCAGTACTTC. This encodes CASSQVNGQGVHEQYF. The chain has TRBV4-1 and TRBJ2-7; 10 positions match TRBD1. The CDR3 loop spans 16 amino acids. The ends lost 1 base at V and 5 bases at J; junction bases unmatched: 8. Germline lookup yields CDR1 MGHRA and CDR2 YSYEKL.

Worth noting for this clone: Other DNA sequences in this sample translate to the same CDR3. The genes are TRBV4-3 and TRBJ1-1; tentatively, D is TRBD1 (6 bases). Per the germline V gene, CDR1 is LGHNA and CDR2 is YSLEER. V lost 3 bases to trimming and J lost 1 base, with 6 bases between them. The length of the CDR3 is 13 residues. The CDR3 coding sequence is TGCGCCAGCAGCCAGGACAGGAACACTGAAGCTTTCTTT. Translation gives CASSQDRNTEAFF.

V and J are TRBV30 and TRBJ1-5; TRBD1 matches 10 bases. This CDR3 region has 14 residues. Germline values: CDR1 GTSNPN, CDR2 SVGIG (reference sequence). Losses at the gene ends were 2 bases for V and 6 bases for J; bases not matched to a gene: 4. The CDR3 DNA reads TGTGCCTGGAGTCTAGGGACAGGGGTTCAGCCCCAGCATTTT. Translation gives CAWSLGTGVQPQHF.

The J gene is TRBJ2-1, the V gene TRBV27; D unclear. There are 14 residues in the CDR3. V was cut by 4 bases and J by 2 bases, with 9 bases left in between. CDR1 and CDR2 (germline): MNHEY, SMNVEV (reference sequence). The CDR3 DNA is TGTGCCAGCAGTTCCTCGGAGACCTACAATGAGCAGTTCTTC. Translating it yields CASSSSETYNEQFF.

This clone was found a few times. The genes are TRBV6-5 and TRBJ1-2, with 7 bases matching TRBD1. Germline CDR1 MNHEY, CDR2 SVGAGI. V gave up 10 bases and J gave up 8 bases; unmatched junction bases: 7. CDR3 length equals 11 residues. For the CDR3, the DNA is TGTGCCACCGGAGACAGGGACGGCTACACCTTC. This sequence encodes CATGDRDGYTF.

V usage is TRBV4-2 and J usage is TRBJ2-2, with 9 bases lining up with TRBD2. The CDR3 extends over 18 amino acids. The ends lost 0 bases at V and 5 bases at J; junction bases unmatched: 10. Germline values: CDR1 LGHNA, CDR2 YNFKEQ. CDR3: CASSQDGVAGVRTGELFF. The CDR3 DNA follows: TGTGCCAGCAGCCAAGATGGAGTAGCGGGAGTAAGAACCGGGGAGCTGTTTTTT.

This clone was seen only a few times. The V call is TRBV18, the J call TRBJ2-7; D is unresolved. The CDR3 consists of 13 residues. Germline assignment: CDR1 KGHSH and CDR2 LQKENI. V lost 2 bases, J lost 5 bases, and 10 bases lay in between. CDR3 nucleotide sequence: TGTGCCAGCTCACCAAACCAGGCCAACGAGCAGTACTTC. This encodes CASSPNQANEQYF.

J is TRBJ2-1 and V is TRBV5-1; 7 bases are shared with TRBD1. This CDR3 spans 16 amino acids. With 1 base clipped from V and 4 bases from J, the junction kept 8 bases outside the gene matches. CDR1 and CDR2 from the germline V gene are SGHRS and YFSETQ. CDR3: CASSLTWTGDYNEQFF. The CDR3 DNA reads TGCGCCAGCAGCTTGACCTGGACAGGCGATTACAATGAGCAGTTCTTC.

The CDR3 is CASSQGRQGPTEKLFF. As DNA, the CDR3 is TGCGCCAGCAGCCAAGGTCGACAGGGGCCGACTGAAAAACTGTTTTTT. The gene calls are TRBV4-3 and TRBJ1-4; 8 bases agree with TRBD1. The germline gives CDR1 LGHNA, CDR2 YSLEER. The CDR3 runs to 16 residues. Trimming took 1 base from V and 7 from J; bases not matched to a gene: 8.

This clone has a single count. The V and J genes are TRBV29-1 and TRBJ1-2; 7 positions agree with TRBD1. After removal of 0 bases from V and 7 bases from J, the junction contained 8 bases not matched to a gene. The length of the CDR3 is 14 residues. Per germline, CDR1 SQVTM and CDR2 ANQGSEA. The CDR3 reads CSVEEGTVQGGYTF. The CDR3 DNA reads as TGCAGCGTTGAAGAAGGGACAGTCCAAGGTGGCTACACCTTC.

The rearrangement links TRBV25-1 to TRBJ2-1; D not certain. From germline, CDR1 is MGHDK and CDR2 SYGVNS. CDR3 length equals 13 residues. The V and J ends lost 8 bases and 2 bases respectively, with 10 bases between them. The CDR3 DNA reads TGTGCCAGCGCCACCACTACCTACAATGAGCAGTTCTTC. It codes for CASATTTYNEQFF.

The chain couples TRBV2 to TRBJ2-3, with D unclear. V was cut by 2 bases and J by 4 bases, with 13 bases left in between. There are 15 residues in the CDR3. Germline V gene data show CDR1 as SNHLY and CDR2 as FYNNEI. CDR3 in DNA: TGTGCCAGCAGTGAAAGAGTCACGGAGTCAGATACGCAGTATTTT. Its protein product is CASSERVTESDTQYF.

This rearrangement joins TRBV4-1 to TRBJ1-2; no definite D call. Germline CDR1 is MGHRA and CDR2 is YSYEKL. V was cut by 0 bases and J by 2 bases, with 16 bases left in between. The CDR3 spans 17 residues. The CDR3 DNA reads as TGCGCCAGCAGCCAAGAAGGCTGGTACAGTCAAAACTATGGCTACACCTTC. Its translation: CASSQEGWYSQNYGYTF.

The chain employs TRBV7-8 and TRBJ2-2; perhaps TRBD2 as D (5 bases). V gave up 8 bases and J gave up 3 bases, with 10 bases separating them. CDR1 and CDR2 from the germline V gene are SGHVS and FQNEAQ. The CDR3 totals 13 residues. CDR3 in DNA: TGTGCCAGCTCCCGGGGTCACACCGGGGAGCTGTTTTTT. It codes for CASSRGHTGELFF. Complete variable domain (other parts from reference TRBV7-8 and TRBJ2-2): GAGVSQSPRYKVAKRGQDVALRCDPISGHVSLFWYQQALGQGPEFLTYFQNEAQLDKSGLPSDRFFAERPEGSVSTLKIQRTQQEDSAVYLCASSRGHTGELFFGEGSRLTVL.

The CDR3 sequence is CASSLYLEVGNTGELFF. The CDR3 DNA is TGTGCCAGCAGCCTCTATCTCGAAGTGGGCAACACCGGGGAGCTGTTTTTT. The chain is built from TRBV4-2 and TRBJ2-2; D gene unclear. Germline CDR1 reads LGHNA; CDR2 reads YNFKEQ. This CDR3 comprises 17 residues. Trimming left V 4 bases short and J 2 bases short, with 17 bases between.

This sequence joins TRBV7-6 and TRBJ1-3; D ambiguous. Germline V gene lookup returns CDR1 SGHVS and CDR2 FNYEAQ. The CDR3 length is 14 residues. V was trimmed by 5 bases and J by 0 bases, leaving 8 bases between them. The CDR3 loop is CASSPKSSGNTIYF. Here the CDR3 DNA reads TGTGCCAGCAGCCCTAAAAGCTCTGGAAACACCATATATTTT.

By frequency in the sample, this clone is large. The chain joins TRBV4-2 to TRBJ1-5; 10 bases fit TRBD1. The junction had 6 bases not matched to a gene; V was cut back by 4 bases and J by 6 bases. Looked up from germline, CDR1 is LGHNA and CDR2 is YNFKEQ. The CDR3 has 15 amino acids. DNA for the CDR3: TGTGCCAGCAGCCCAGCAGGGACAGGGGTTCAGCCCCAGCATTTT. Amino acid sequence: CASSPAGTGVQPQHF.

The rearrangement uses TRBV2 and TRBJ1-1, with TRBD1 identical over 8 bases. The CDR3 runs 15 residues. Germline values: CDR1 SNHLY, CDR2 FYNNEI. Germline trimming cut 4 bases from V and 6 bases from J; bases unmatched to any gene: 10. The CDR3 reads CASSGLGQGSAEAFF. In DNA form, the CDR3 reads TGTGCCAGCAGTGGCCTTGGACAGGGATCAGCTGAAGCTTTCTTT. The full variable domain, rest sourced from reference TRBV2 and TRBJ1-1, is EPEVTQTPSHQVTQMGQEVILRCVPISNHLYFYWYRQILGQKVEFLVSFYNNEISEKSEIFDDQFSVERPDGSNFTLKIRSTKLEDSAMYFCASSGLGQGSAEAFFGQGTRLTVV.

The chain couples TRBV5-1 to TRBJ1-2; D might be TRBD1 (5 bases). Germline V gene sequence: CDR1 SGHRS, CDR2 YFSETQ. The CDR3 totals 15 residues. V lost 0 bases and J 3 bases, leaving 12 bases between the germline ends. The CDR3 nucleotides are TGCGCCAGCAGCTTGGCCCCCCAGACAGACTATGGCTACACCTTC. Protein sequence: CASSLAPQTDYGYTF. Drawing the rest from reference TRBV5-1 and TRBJ1-2, the complete variable domain is KAGVTQTPRYLIKTRGQQVTLSCSPISGHRSVSWYQQTPGQGLQFLFEYFSETQRNKGNFPGRFSGRQFSNSRSEMNVSTLELGDSALYLCASSLAPQTDYGYTFGSGTRLTVV.

The J gene is TRBJ2-7, the V gene TRBV20-1; D unclear. Germline V gene data show CDR1 as DFQATT and CDR2 as SNEGSKA (reference sequence). The CDR3 runs 11 residues. V was cut by 3 bases and J by 5 bases, with 8 bases left in between. CDR3 in amino acids: CSASPEDEQYF. CDR3 in DNA: TGCAGTGCTAGCCCAGAGGACGAGCAGTACTTC.

The chain combines TRBV6-5 with TRBJ1-5; D ambiguous. V was pared by 3 bases and J by 4 bases, with 13 bases between. The length of the CDR3 is 15 residues. Germline CDR1 and CDR2: MNHEY and SVGAGI. Here the CDR3 reads CASSYPGVGNQPQHF. CDR3 coding DNA: TGTGCCAGCAGTTATCCCGGGGTCGGGAATCAGCCCCAGCATTTT.

The rearrangement joins TRBV7-3 to TRBJ1-2; TRBD1 might be the D (6 bases). The germline gives CDR1 SGHTA, CDR2 FQGTGA. V was shortened by 6 bases and J by 5 bases, with 22 bases between the two germline ends. CDR3 length: 16 amino acids. CDR3 protein: CASSSNGGTLSYGYTF. In DNA form, the CDR3 reads TGTGCCAGCAGTAGTAACGGGGGGACACTCTCTTATGGCTACACCTTC.

Here the CDR3 reads CASSPRDRMNTEAFF. The CDR3 nucleotides read TGTGCCAGCAGCCCTCGGGACAGGATGAACACTGAAGCTTTCTTT. The chain joins TRBV7-2 to TRBJ1-1, with 8 bases lining up with TRBD1. CDR1 SGHTA and CDR2 FQGNSA come from the germline V gene. Trimming took 5 bases from V and 0 from J; bases not matched to a gene: 5. The CDR3 length is 15 residues.